This T cell receptor beta chain was captured by sequencing in a study of beta chain features in type 1 diabetes. Looking at the study overall: Examined across all samples were almost 110 million sorted cells. Study outcomes and limitations: Significant though moderate, a shortening of TCRB CDR3s appeared in all four CD4+ subsets of Type 1 diabetes patients. TCRB repertoires of naive, central memory and Treg cells appeared more similar among patients than among healthy donors. Junctions at VDJ sites from type 1 diabetes patients had fewer insertions and more deletions.

Expressed TCRB transcripts were sequenced because the entire RNA isolate underwent reverse transcription. Clones were read by immunoSEQ multiplex PCR, and TCRdb kept only the in-frame ones, dropping some. Among over 600,000 clones listed, around 12% were seen once. It was via CD45RO/CCR7/CD25/CD127/CD95/CD27 that CD4+ naive, central memory, regulatory and stem cell-like memory cells were sorted. Concerning this clone itself: Its antigen is unknown.

The sequencing sample was made of naive CD4+ T cells from blood. The TCR was taken from a man younger than 45 with type 1 diabetes.

CDR3 region: CASSLEGRSYNEQFF. The CDR3 DNA sequence: TGTGCCAGCAGTTTAGAAGGTCGATCTTACAATGAGCAGTTCTTC. V is TRBV27 and J is TRBJ2-1, with D uncertain. Germline V CDR1 and CDR2: MNHEY, SMNVEV (reference sequence). The CDR3 has 15 residues. V was clipped by 2 bases and J by 4 bases, with 12 bases between them.